This T cell receptor beta chain appears in the sequencing data of a study of blood T cell repertoires in COVID-19. Overall study context: From T cells, B-cell-depleted T cells, or PBMCs came the material, which was cDNA or gDNA.

V was pared by 6 bases and J by 0 bases, with 2 bases of the junction left unmatched. Germline CDR1 is LNHDA and CDR2 is SQIVND (reference sequence). The CDR3 is made up of 15 amino acids. TCRdb's copy holds only in-frame clones and misses some; the assay was immunoSEQ multiplex PCR. The sample includes around 210,000 clones, 85% of them seen just once. This sequence joins TRBV19 and TRBJ2-2; 9 bases are a match to TRBD2. The receptor comes from a man aged 45-65 years with COVID-19, enrolled during active disease. The sample taken for sequencing was peripheral blood. CDR3 bases: TGTGCCAGTAGCAGGACTAGCGCGAACACCGGGGAGCTGTTTTTT. This gives the protein CASSRTSANTGELFF.